This TCR beta chain was sequenced in a study of T cells in Graves' hyperthyroidism and ophthalmopathy. Study-wide results and caveats: Progression to ophthalmopathy was predicted a median of 6.5 months early.

On this clonotype itself: The antigen is undetermined.

V shed 0 bases, J shed 4 bases, and the junction held 6 bases outside the gene matches. The CDR3 sequence is 17 residues long. Germline V gene sequence: CDR1 KGHSH, CDR2 LQKENI. RNA transcripts provided the source from which TCR beta CDR3 regions were amplified. TCR CDR3 regions were first amplified by RT-PCR with HTBI primers. Each CDR3 protein gets one entry after TCRdb re-called the multiplex PCR reads with MiXCR. The table records more than 300,000 distinct CDR3 sequences, about a sixth of them present only once. Material for sequencing was blood. The chain uses TRBV18 and TRBJ2-2, with TRBD1 matching over 9 bases. The TCR originated in a woman aged 30 to 39 with Graves' hyperthyroidism that later progressed to Graves' ophthalmopathy. As DNA, the CDR3 is TGTGCCAGCTCACCACCGGTAGGACAGGGGATCACCGGGGAGCTGTTTTTT. Translated: CASSPPVGQGITGELFF.